The clone carrying this T cell receptor beta chain was counted a few times. V was pared by 5 bases and J by 0 bases, with 3 bases of the junction left unmatched. This CDR3 is built from 13 residues. Germline V lookup: CDR1 GTSNPN, CDR2 SVGIG (reference sequence). Libraries were prepared by immunoSEQ multiplex PCR; TCRdb keeps only in-frame clonotypes and omits some of them. The profile shows roughly 47,000 clones, approximately 94% of them singletons. The sample comes from a study of T cell changes during pregnancy in multiple sclerosis. This TCR was recovered from a female donor with multiple sclerosis, enrolled in a pregnancy study. Specimen: CD8+ T cells from peripheral blood mononuclear cells, collected before pregnancy. V gene TRBV30 combines with J gene TRBJ1-1; 7 nucleotides line up with TRBD1. The CDR3 DNA sequence: TGTGCCTGGCGGGACAGCATGAACACTGAAGCTTTCTTT. It specifies CAWRDSMNTEAFF.